The rows below give T cell receptor beta chains drawn from one sample of a study of T cell responses to AZD1222 COVID-19 vaccine. Only in-frame clones appear in the TCRdb table, and some are missing; sequencing was by immunoSEQ multiplex PCR. The data contain approximately 180,000 clones, approximately 90% of them singletons. The sequencing used peripheral blood, collected on day 0 of AZD1222 vaccination. The source of these receptors is an adult in good health. The CDR3 runs from the conserved cysteine through the conserved F or W. Fields, in order: D gene, J gene, V gene, clone size, CDR3 length, CDR3 protein, CDR3 DNA. A D gene is named only where the DNA matches it firmly. Clone sizes are given selectively: once, few, many, or a class where the clone is expanded.

. | TRBJ2-1 | TRBV6-2/TRBV6-3 | . | 14 | CASSPSNWGYEQFF | TGTGCCAGCAGTCCGTCGAATTGGGGGTATGAGCAGTTCTTC
. | TRBJ1-5 | TRBV18 | . | 13 | CASSPDSNQPQHF | TGTGCCAGCTCACCCGACAGCAATCAGCCCCAGCATTTT
. | TRBJ2-7 | TRBV6-2/TRBV6-3 | . | 16 | CASSYGSTGPPGEQYF | TGTGCCAGCAGTTACGGGTCGACAGGTCCTCCTGGCGAGCAGTACTTC
. | TRBJ1-1 | TRBV5-1 | . | 14 | CASSWSGMNTEAFF | TGCGCCAGCAGCTGGTCAGGAATGAACACTGAAGCTTTCTTT
TRBD1 | TRBJ1-1 | TRBV12-3/TRBV12-4 | . | 12 | CASRRTGAEAFF | TGTGCCAGCAGAAGGACAGGAGCTGAAGCTTTCTTT
. | TRBJ1-1 | TRBV4-1 | . | 17 | CASSQGGERLTNTEAFF | TGCGCCAGCAGCCAAGGGGGCGAGAGACTTACAAACACTGAAGCTTTCTTT
TRBD2 | TRBJ2-1 | TRBV7-3 | . | 15 | CASHPSGGLYNEQFF | TGTGCCAGCCACCCTAGCGGGGGGCTCTACAATGAGCAGTTCTTC
TRBD1 | TRBJ1-2 | TRBV6-2/TRBV6-3 | . | 13 | CASSPQGEAGYTF | TGTGCCAGCAGTCCCCAGGGGGAGGCTGGCTACACCTTC
. | TRBJ1-3 | TRBV18 | . | 15 | CASSPPQSSGNTIYF | TGTGCCAGCTCACCACCCCAGAGCTCTGGAAACACCATATATTTT
TRBD1 | TRBJ2-2 | TRBV24-1 | . | 21 | CATSDLQWSLWQGAETGELFF | TGTGCCACCAGTGATTTGCAATGGTCGTTATGGCAGGGGGCGGAGACCGGGGAGCTGTTTTTT
. | TRBJ2-4 | TRBV7-8 | once | 16 | CASSSGRAGQQNIQYF | TGTGCCAGCAGCTCGGGCCGCGCGGGACAGCAAAACATTCAGTACTTC
. | TRBJ1-5 | TRBV12-5 | . | 14 | CASGTGSVNQPQHF | TGTGCTAGTGGCACAGGGAGTGTGAATCAGCCCCAGCATTTT
TRBD1 | TRBJ2-1 | TRBV7-2 | . | 13 | CASSLTGYDEQFF | TGTGCCAGCAGCTTGACAGGGTATGATGAGCAGTTCTTC
. | TRBJ2-5 | TRBV9 | . | 16 | CASSLGSGLVQETQYF | TGTGCCAGCAGCCTAGGGAGCGGGTTGGTCCAAGAGACCCAGTACTTC
TRBD2 | TRBJ2-6 | TRBV10-3 | . | 17 | CAISEPGRVSGANVLTF | TGTGCCATCAGTGAGCCAGGGAGGGTCTCTGGGGCCAACGTCCTGACTTTC
. | TRBJ2-7 | TRBV2 | . | 14 | CASSAPRSSYEQYF | TGTGCCAGCAGTGCCCCCAGGAGCTCCTACGAGCAGTACTTC
TRBD1 | TRBJ1-4 | TRBV6-5 | . | 15 | CASSLQGSGGEKLFF | TGTGCCAGCAGTCTACAGGGCTCAGGGGGTGAAAAACTGTTTTTT
. | TRBJ1-1 | TRBV6-4 | . | 13 | CASAFRQNTEAFF | TGTGCCAGCGCTTTCAGACAGAACACTGAAGCTTTCTTT
. | TRBJ1-6 | TRBV5-6 | . | 14 | CASKRQVGNSPLHF | TGTGCCAGCAAGCGACAGGTGGGGAATTCACCCCTCCACTTT
. | TRBJ2-3 | TRBV5-1 | once | 16 | CASSLAALASPDTQYF | TGCGCCAGCAGCTTGGCCGCGCTAGCCTCTCCAGATACGCAGTATTTT
. | TRBJ1-4 | TRBV11-2 | once | 15 | CASSLSGQGYEKLFF | TGTGCCAGCAGCTTAAGTGGGCAGGGCTATGAAAAACTGTTTTTT
. | TRBJ2-1 | TRBV27 | . | 13 | CASLGVGYNEQFF | TGTGCCAGCCTAGGGGTAGGCTACAATGAGCAGTTCTTC
. | TRBJ2-1 | TRBV9 | . | 15 | CASSYRGGAYNEQFF | TGTGCCAGCAGCTATAGAGGGGGAGCCTACAATGAGCAGTTCTTC
. | TRBJ1-1 | TRBV2 | . | 13 | CASSVTPNTEAFF | TGTGCCAGCAGTGTCACCCCGAACACTGAAGCTTTCTTT
. | TRBJ1-3 | TRBV2 | . | 12 | CASSEAGNTIYF | TGTGCCAGCAGTGAGGCAGGAAACACCATATATTTT
. | TRBJ2-5 | TRBV4-2 | . | 15 | CASSFPARGRGTQYF | TGTGCCAGCAGCTTCCCTGCCCGTGGACGGGGGACCCAGTACTTC
. | TRBJ1-5 | TRBV24-1 | . | 16 | CATSDREGEIGQPQHF | TGTGCCACCAGTGACCGGGAAGGGGAGATCGGACAGCCCCAGCATTTT
TRBD1 | TRBJ1-5 | TRBV4-2 | . | 16 | CASSQGGTGDHQPQHF | TGTGCCAGCAGCCAGGGCGGGACAGGCGACCATCAGCCCCAGCATTTT
. | TRBJ2-2 | TRBV27 | . | 12 | CASSPSYGELFF | TGTGCCAGCAGTCCTTCCTACGGGGAGCTGTTTTTT
TRBD1 | TRBJ2-7 | TRBV2 | . | 17 | CASSSERPGQRLYEQYF | TGTGCCAGCAGTTCAGAACGACCGGGACAGAGACTCTACGAGCAGTACTTC
TRBD2 | TRBJ2-7 | TRBV6-2/TRBV6-3 | . | 16 | CASSYSVAQGGYEQYF | TGTGCCAGCAGTTACTCGGTCGCGCAGGGAGGGTACGAGCAGTACTTC
. | TRBJ1-3 | TRBV6-1 | . | 12 | CATGGTGNTIYF | TGTGCGACCGGGGGGACTGGAAACACCATATATTTT
. | TRBJ1-2 | TRBV19 | . | 14 | CASQPFTGNYGYTF | TGTGCCAGCCAGCCCTTTACAGGGAACTATGGCTACACCTTC